Listed here is a single T cell receptor (beta chain). Its specificity is not known. This record comes from a study of glioma-infiltrating T cells after dendritic cell vaccination. Study summary: Autologous tumor lysate was loaded overnight onto monocyte-derived dendritic cells grown seven days with IL-4 and GM-CSF.

Method: immunoSEQ multiplex PCR; TCRdb's copy keeps in-frame clones and lacks some. The sample lists about 82,000 clones; roughly 90% were seen once. General study results and limits: Longer survival after dendritic cell vaccination followed higher pretreatment TIL content.

There are 14 residues in the CDR3. V dropped 1 base and J dropped 0 bases, with 8 bases sitting between them. Germline V gene lookup returns CDR1 SGDLS and CDR2 YYNGEE. The clonotype was recovered from a human donor with glioblastoma. This chain joins TRBV9 and TRBJ2-7; a possible D gene is TRBD1 (5 bases). The sequenced sample was blood, obtained before dendritic cell vaccination. CDR3 sequence: CASSVTGTSYEQYF. CDR3 in DNA: TGTGCCAGCAGCGTAACAGGCACCTCCTACGAGCAGTACTTC.